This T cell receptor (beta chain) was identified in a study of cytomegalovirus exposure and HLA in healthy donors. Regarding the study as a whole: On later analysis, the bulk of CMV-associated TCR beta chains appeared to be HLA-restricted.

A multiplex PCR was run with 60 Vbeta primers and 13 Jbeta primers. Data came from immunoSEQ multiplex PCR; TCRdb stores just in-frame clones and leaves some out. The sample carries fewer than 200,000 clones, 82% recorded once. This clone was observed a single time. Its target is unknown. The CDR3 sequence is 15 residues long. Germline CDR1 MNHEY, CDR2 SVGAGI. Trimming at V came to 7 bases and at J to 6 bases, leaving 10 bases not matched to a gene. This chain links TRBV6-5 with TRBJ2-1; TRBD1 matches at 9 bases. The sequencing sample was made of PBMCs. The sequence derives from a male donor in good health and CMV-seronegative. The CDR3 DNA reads TGTGCCAGCAAAAGAGACAGGGGGATTCGCAATGAGCAGTTCTTC. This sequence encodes CASKRDRGIRNEQFF.